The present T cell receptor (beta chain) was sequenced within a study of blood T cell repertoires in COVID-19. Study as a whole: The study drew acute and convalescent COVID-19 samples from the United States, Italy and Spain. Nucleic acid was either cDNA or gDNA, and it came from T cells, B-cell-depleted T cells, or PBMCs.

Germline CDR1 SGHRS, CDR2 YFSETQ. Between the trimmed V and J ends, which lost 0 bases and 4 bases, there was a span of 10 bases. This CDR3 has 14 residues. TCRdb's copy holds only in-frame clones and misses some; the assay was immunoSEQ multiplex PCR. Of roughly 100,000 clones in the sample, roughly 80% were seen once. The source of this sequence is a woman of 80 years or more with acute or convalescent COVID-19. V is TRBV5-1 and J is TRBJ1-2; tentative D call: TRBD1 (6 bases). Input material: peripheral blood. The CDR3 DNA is TGCGCCAGCAGCTTGGCCCCGGACAGCTATGGCTACACCTTC. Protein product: CASSLAPDSYGYTF.